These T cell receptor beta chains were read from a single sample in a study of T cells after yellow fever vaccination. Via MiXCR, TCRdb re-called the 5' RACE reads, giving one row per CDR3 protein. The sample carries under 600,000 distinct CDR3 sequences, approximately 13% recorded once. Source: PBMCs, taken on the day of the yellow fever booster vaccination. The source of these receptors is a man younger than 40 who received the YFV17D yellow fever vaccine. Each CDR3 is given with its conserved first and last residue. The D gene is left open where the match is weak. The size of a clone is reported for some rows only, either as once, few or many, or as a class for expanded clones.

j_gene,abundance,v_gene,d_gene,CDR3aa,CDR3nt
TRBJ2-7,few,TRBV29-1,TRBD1,CSVGTGNGEQYF,TGCAGCGTTGGGACAGGGAATGGCGAGCAGTACTTC
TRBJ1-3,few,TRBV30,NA,CAWSVPRWGVDTIYF,TGTGCCTGGAGTGTACCCCGGTGGGGGGTAGACACCATATATTTT
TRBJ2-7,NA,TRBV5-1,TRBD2,CASSFGQGLAAYEQYF,TGCGCCAGCAGCTTTGGGCAGGGACTAGCGGCCTACGAGCAGTACTTC
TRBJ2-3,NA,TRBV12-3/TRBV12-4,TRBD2,CASGGRKSDTQYF,TGTGCCAGCGGCGGGAGGAAGTCAGATACGCAGTATTTT
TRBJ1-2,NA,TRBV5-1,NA,CASSLAGTYNYGYTF,TGCGCCAGCAGCTTGGCGGGCACCTACAACTATGGCTACACCTTC
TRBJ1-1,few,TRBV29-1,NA,CSVLGDTEAFF,TGCAGCGTTCTCGGGGACACTGAAGCTTTCTTT
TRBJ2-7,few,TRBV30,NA,CAWSVTGAGEQYF,TGTGCCTGGAGTGTAACGGGTGCTGGAGAGCAGTACTTC
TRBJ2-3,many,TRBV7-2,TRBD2,CASSFSGLAGVRDTQYF,TGTGCCAGCAGCTTCTCAGGACTAGCGGGAGTTCGAGATACGCAGTATTTT
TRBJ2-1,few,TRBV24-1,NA,CATSDGKKGPGYNEQFF,TGTGCCACCAGTGACGGGAAAAAAGGTCCGGGATACAATGAGCAGTTCTTC
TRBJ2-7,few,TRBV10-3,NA,CAISDSDYEQYF,TGTGCCATCAGTGACAGTGACTACGAGCAGTACTTC
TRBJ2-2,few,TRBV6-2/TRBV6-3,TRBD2,CASSFSTSGRAGELFF,TGTGCCAGCAGTTTCTCGACTAGCGGGAGGGCCGGGGAGCTGTTTTTT
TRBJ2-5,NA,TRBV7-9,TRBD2,CASSFTAGGVETQYF,TGTGCCAGCAGCTTCACCGCGGGAGGAGTGGAGACCCAGTACTTC
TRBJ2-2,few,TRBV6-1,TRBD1,CASSPGQGAFTGELFF,TGTGCCAGCAGTCCGGGACAGGGGGCATTCACCGGGGAGCTGTTTTTT
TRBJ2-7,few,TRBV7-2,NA,CASSPRLGLYEQYF,TGTGCCAGCAGCCCGAGATTGGGACTCTACGAGCAGTACTTC
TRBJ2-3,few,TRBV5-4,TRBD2,CASREGTSGSDTQYF,TGTGCCAGCAGGGAAGGGACTAGCGGGAGTGATACGCAGTATTTT
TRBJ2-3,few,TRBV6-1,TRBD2,CASSPSGGGDTQYF,TGTGCCAGCAGTCCTAGCGGGGGGGGAGATACGCAGTATTTT
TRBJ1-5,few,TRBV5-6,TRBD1,CASSEGTGDSNQPQHF,TGTGCCAGCAGCGAGGGGACAGGAGATAGCAATCAGCCCCAGCATTTT
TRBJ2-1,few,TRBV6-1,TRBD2,CASSPRTSGTHSYNEQFF,TGTGCCAGCAGTCCCAGGACTAGCGGTACCCACTCCTACAATGAGCAGTTCTTC
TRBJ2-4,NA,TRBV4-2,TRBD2,CASSQEGLAGGAGIQYF,TGTGCCAGCAGCCAAGAGGGACTAGCGGGAGGTGCAGGCATTCAGTACTTC
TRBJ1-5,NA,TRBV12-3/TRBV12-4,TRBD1,CASSRGSTGGRGNQPQHF,TGTGCCAGCAGCCGAGGCTCTACAGGGGGCCGGGGCAATCAGCCCCAGCATTTT
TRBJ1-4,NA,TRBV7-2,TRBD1,CASSIGSGTGPNEKLFF,TGTGCCAGCAGCATTGGTTCCGGGACAGGGCCGAATGAAAAACTGTTTTTT
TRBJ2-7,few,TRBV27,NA,CASSPHSGTQETEQYF,TGTGCCAGCAGTCCCCACTCGGGGACCCAAGAAACGGAGCAGTACTTC
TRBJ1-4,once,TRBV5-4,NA,CASSPGNGEKLFF,TGTGCCAGCAGCCCAGGGAACGGTGAAAAACTGTTTTTT
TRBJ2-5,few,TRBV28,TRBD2,CASSSWGGETQYF,TGTGCCAGCAGTTCATGGGGGGGAGAGACCCAGTACTTC
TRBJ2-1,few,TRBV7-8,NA,CASSLAIRDNEQFF,TGTGCCAGCAGCTTAGCGATCAGGGACAATGAGCAGTTCTTC
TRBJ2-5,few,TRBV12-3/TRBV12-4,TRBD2,CASSLAGTSGRRETQYF,TGTGCCAGCAGTTTAGCGGGGACTAGCGGGAGGAGAGAGACCCAGTACTTC
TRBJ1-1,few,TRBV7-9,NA,CASTNIWRETEAFF,TGTGCCAGCACCAATATATGGCGGGAAACTGAAGCTTTCTTT
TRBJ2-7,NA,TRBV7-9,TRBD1,CASSGGTGGFEQYF,TGTGCCAGCAGCGGCGGGACAGGAGGCTTTGAGCAGTACTTC
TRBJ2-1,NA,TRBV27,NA,CASSPLWERIEQFF,TGTGCCAGCAGTCCCCTCTGGGAAAGGATAGAGCAGTTCTTC
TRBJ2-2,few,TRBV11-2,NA,CASSFVQGPNTGELFF,TGTGCCAGCAGCTTTGTCCAGGGGCCCAACACCGGGGAGCTGTTTTTT
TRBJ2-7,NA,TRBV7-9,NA,CASSLARGGDSYEQYF,TGTGCCAGCAGCTTAGCCCGAGGCGGGGATTCCTACGAGCAGTACTTC
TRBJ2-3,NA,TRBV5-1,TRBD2,CASSLMTSATDTQYF,TGCGCCAGCAGCTTGATGACTAGCGCCACAGATACGCAGTATTTT
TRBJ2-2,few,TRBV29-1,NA,CSAGANTGELFF,TGCAGCGCCGGAGCCAACACCGGGGAGCTGTTTTTT
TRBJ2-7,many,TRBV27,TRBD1,CASINRDRGEQYF,TGTGCCAGCATTAACCGGGACAGAGGGGAGCAGTACTTC
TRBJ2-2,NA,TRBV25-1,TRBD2,CASGRLAGVTGELFF,TGTGCCAGCGGGAGACTAGCGGGAGTCACCGGGGAGCTGTTTTTT
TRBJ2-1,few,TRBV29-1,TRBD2,CSVSGLAAEQFF,TGCAGCGTTTCCGGACTAGCGGCCGAGCAGTTCTTC
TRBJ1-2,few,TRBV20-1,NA,CSAYKNGYTF,TGCAGTGCTTACAAGAATGGCTACACCTTC
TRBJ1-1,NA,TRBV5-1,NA,CASSLAESTEAFF,TGCGCCAGCAGCTTGGCCGAGAGCACTGAAGCTTTCTTT
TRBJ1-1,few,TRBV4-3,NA,CASSQDPLAIATEAFF,TGCGCCAGCAGCCAAGACCCCCTGGCCATCGCGACTGAAGCTTTCTTT
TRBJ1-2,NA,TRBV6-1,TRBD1,CASGRFSGTGNYGYTF,TGTGCCAGCGGCCGCTTTAGCGGGACAGGAAACTATGGCTACACCTTC
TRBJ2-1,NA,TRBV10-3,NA,CAISDPQSSYNEQFF,TGTGCCATCAGTGACCCACAAAGCTCCTACAATGAGCAGTTCTTC
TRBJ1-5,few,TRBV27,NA,CASSSTGFGQPQHF,TGTGCCAGCAGTTCCACAGGGTTCGGTCAGCCCCAGCATTTT
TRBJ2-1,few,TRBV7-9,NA,CASSLKGSREQFF,TGTGCCAGCAGCTTAAAGGGGAGCCGTGAGCAGTTCTTC
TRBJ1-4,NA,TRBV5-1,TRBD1,CASSLDFGQGGEKLFF,TGCGCCAGCAGCTTGGATTTCGGACAGGGAGGTGAAAAACTGTTTTTT
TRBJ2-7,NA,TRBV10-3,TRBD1,CAISVQGQGAYEQYF,TGTGCCATCAGTGTTCAGGGACAGGGGGCCTACGAGCAGTACTTC
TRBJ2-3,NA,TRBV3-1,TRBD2,CASSQDPTSGSLYTQYF,TGTGCCAGCAGCCAAGATCCAACTAGCGGGAGCCTCTATACGCAGTATTTT
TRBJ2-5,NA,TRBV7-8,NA,CASSPTRQETQYF,TGTGCCAGCAGCCCAACACGGCAAGAGACCCAGTACTTC
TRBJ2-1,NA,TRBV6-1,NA,CASRPPGREVYNEQFF,TGTGCCAGCAGACCCCCAGGCAGGGAGGTATACAATGAGCAGTTCTTC
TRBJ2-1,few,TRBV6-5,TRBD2,CASSYRGSGRNKFF,TGTGCCAGCAGTTATCGGGGTAGCGGGAGGAATAAGTTCTTC
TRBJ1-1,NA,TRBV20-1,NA,CSARDYGIQGGNTEAFF,TGCAGTGCTAGAGATTACGGGATACAGGGCGGCAACACTGAAGCTTTCTTT
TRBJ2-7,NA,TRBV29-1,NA,CSVVGSDGVYEQYF,TGCAGCGTTGTTGGATCAGACGGAGTTTACGAGCAGTACTTC
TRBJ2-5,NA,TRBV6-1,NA,CASSELNKGAPGETQYF,TGTGCCAGCAGTGAGCTTAATAAGGGCGCACCCGGAGAGACCCAGTACTTC
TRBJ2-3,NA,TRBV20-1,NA,CSAVWKGVGTDTQYF,TGCAGTGCTGTCTGGAAGGGGGTAGGCACAGATACGCAGTATTTT
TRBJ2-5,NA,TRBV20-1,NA,CSARVLPELRTQYF,TGCAGTGCTAGAGTTTTACCCGAGTTAAGGACCCAGTACTTC
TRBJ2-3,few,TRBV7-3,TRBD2,CASSLNSGSDTQYF,TGTGCCAGCAGCTTAAATAGCGGGAGTGATACGCAGTATTTT